The 32 T cell receptor beta chains below were found in one sample sequenced in a study of cytomegalovirus exposure and HLA in healthy donors. Repertoires were generated with immunoSEQ multiplex PCR, while TCRdb's copy carries only in-frame clones and drops some. The top ten clones hold around 5.5% of a sample with over 200,000 clones, less than 85% of them seen once. Sequenced: PBMCs. The receptors come from a woman aged 18-30 years in good health and CMV-seronegative.

This clone was found once. This chain joins TRBV6-5 and TRBJ2-1, with D unresolved. CDR3 length equals 11 residues. V shed 7 bases and J shed 8 bases, with 9 bases lying between them. The V gene's germline CDR1 is MNHEY and CDR2 SVGAGI. As DNA, the CDR3 is TGTGCCAGCATAGTCCTGCATGAGCAGTTCTTC. Translated, it gives CASIVLHEQFF.

This clone was recorded a few times. This chain joins TRBV19 and TRBJ1-5, with D tentatively TRBD1 (6 bases). Trimming shortened V by 7 bases and J by 7 bases, and 23 bases separated the two germline ends. This CDR3 has 16 residues. From germline, CDR1 is LNHDA and CDR2 SQIVND (reference sequence). The CDR3 loop reads CASTPASGGARQPQHF. As DNA, the CDR3 is TGTGCCAGTACCCCTGCAAGTGGGGGGGCGAGACAGCCCCAGCATTTT.

There are a few counts of this clone. This chain connects TRBV9 to TRBJ2-2; the match to TRBD1 covers 8 bases. Germline lookup yields CDR1 SGDLS and CDR2 YYNGEE. CDR3 length equals 15 residues. Trimming removed 4 bases from V and 7 bases from J; junction bases left unmatched: 9. The DNA of the CDR3 is TGTGCCAGCAGCCCAGGACAGGGAAGCGACGGGGAGCTGTTTTTT. Residues: CASSPGQGSDGELFF.

This clone was picked up many times. The chain joins TRBV5-6 to TRBJ1-2; 11 positions match TRBD1. Unmatched junction bases numbered 6, after V lost 3 bases and J lost 2 bases. CDR1 and CDR2 from the germline V gene are SGHDT and YYEEEE. CDR3 length equals 16 residues. CDR3 loop: CASSWTGQGVNYGYTF. The CDR3 coding sequence is TGTGCCAGCAGCTGGACGGGACAGGGGGTAAACTATGGCTACACCTTC. Full variable domain (remainder filled in from reference TRBV5-6 and TRBJ1-2): DAGVTQSPTHLIKTRGQQVTLRCSPKSGHDTVSWYQQALGQGPQFIFQYYEEEERQRGNFPDRFSGHQFPNYSSELNVNALLLGDSALYLCASSWTGQGVNYGYTFGSGTRLTVV.

The V and J genes are TRBV7-9 and TRBJ2-7; no definite D call. Trimming removed 5 bases at V and 1 base at J, with 12 bases between. CDR1 and CDR2 from the germline V gene are SEHNR and FQNEAQ (reference sequence). The CDR3 has 14 residues. CDR3 amino acids: CASSPPGGSYEQYF. The CDR3 DNA is TGTGCCAGCAGCCCCCCCGGCGGATCCTACGAGCAGTACTTC.

V gene TRBV5-6 combines with J gene TRBJ2-2; D gene unclear. The CDR3 totals 15 residues. Germline lookup yields CDR1 SGHDT and CDR2 YYEEEE. Trimming removed 0 bases from V and 3 bases from J, with 9 bases in between. The CDR3 region is CASSLALAYTGELFF. CDR3 sequence (DNA): TGTGCCAGCAGCTTGGCCCTCGCGTACACCGGGGAGCTGTTTTTT.

This rearrangement joins TRBV7-9 to TRBJ2-1, with 10 positions matching TRBD2. V shed 1 base, J shed 7 bases, and the junction held 7 bases outside the gene matches. Germline V gene data show CDR1 as SEHNR and CDR2 as FQNEAQ (reference sequence). The CDR3 length is 16 residues. Written as DNA, the CDR3 is TGTGCCAGCAGCTTAGTTCTAGCGGGAGTGAAAAATGAGCAGTTCTTC. Its protein product is CASSLVLAGVKNEQFF.

This rearrangement joins TRBV2 to TRBJ1-3, with D possibly TRBD1 on 6 matching bases. This CDR3 is 16 amino acids long. Germline values: CDR1 SNHLY, CDR2 FYNNEI. The V end lost 4 bases, the J end lost 0 bases, and 13 bases lay between the germline ends. The CDR3 sequence is CASSGDIIYSGNTIYF. The CDR3 DNA sequence: TGTGCCAGCAGTGGGGACATAATTTACTCTGGAAACACCATATATTTT.

The chain carries TRBV25-1 and TRBJ2-7; 9 nucleotides line up with TRBD1. There are 14 residues in the CDR3. Germline CDR1 MGHDK, CDR2 SYGVNS. Losses at the gene ends were 3 bases for V and 7 bases for J; bases not matched to a gene: 7. The CDR3 loop reads CASSEDRGSSEQYF. DNA for the CDR3: TGTGCCAGCAGTGAGGACAGGGGATCGAGTGAGCAGTACTTC.

This chain connects TRBV27 to TRBJ2-1; 12 bases fit TRBD2. Germline values: CDR1 MNHEY, CDR2 SMNVEV (reference sequence). Losses at the gene ends were 6 bases for V and 2 bases for J; bases not matched to a gene: 5. The CDR3 extends over 16 amino acids. The CDR3 reads CASSLRTSGAYNEQFF. The CDR3 nucleotides read TGTGCCAGCAGCCTCCGGACTAGCGGGGCCTACAATGAGCAGTTCTTC.

V is TRBV12-5 and J is TRBJ2-3; 7 bases line up with TRBD1. The CDR3 loop spans 15 amino acids. Trimming removed 3 bases from V and 3 bases from J; junction bases left unmatched: 6. Per the germline V gene, CDR1 is LGHNT and CDR2 is FRNRAP. CDR3 sequence: CASGLPGQNTDTQYF. The CDR3 DNA reads TGTGCTAGTGGTTTACCGGGACAGAATACAGATACGCAGTATTTT.

V is TRBV5-1 and J is TRBJ2-2; D is unclear. Trimming shortened V by 5 bases and J by 2 bases, and 7 bases separated the two germline ends. Germline lookup yields CDR1 SGHRS and CDR2 YFSETQ. The CDR3 spans 13 residues. CDR3 DNA sequence: TGCGCCAGCAGGGGCGGTAACACCGGGGAGCTGTTTTTT. It yields the protein CASRGGNTGELFF.

The rearrangement links TRBV6-5 to TRBJ2-1, with D uncertain. The V and J ends lost 7 bases and 2 bases respectively, with 9 bases between them. From germline, CDR1 is MNHEY and CDR2 SVGAGI. The CDR3 loop spans 13 amino acids. CDR3 bases: TGTGCCAGCACCCTACCACCCTACAATGAGCAGTTCTTC. It specifies CASTLPPYNEQFF.

This chain joins TRBV6-1 and TRBJ1-5, with D possibly being TRBD1 (6 bases). Per the germline V gene, CDR1 is MNHNS and CDR2 is SASEGT. This CDR3 is built from 14 residues. V was cut by 3 bases and J by 6 bases, with 12 bases left in between. The chain's CDR3 is CASSEPQGSQPQHF. CDR3 bases: TGTGCCAGCAGTGAGCCGCAGGGGTCTCAGCCCCAGCATTTT.

The rearrangement joins TRBV9 to TRBJ2-1; 8 positions match TRBD2. CDR1 and CDR2 (germline): SGDLS, YYNGEE. V trimming: 4 bases; J trimming: 7 bases; junction bases outside the gene matches: 10. This CDR3 spans 15 amino acids. The CDR3 region is CASSPTGGARNEQFF. DNA for the CDR3: TGTGCCAGCAGCCCCACGGGGGGGGCGAGAAATGAGCAGTTCTTC. The full variable domain, completed using reference TRBV9 and TRBJ2-1, is DSGVTQTPKHLITATGQRVTLRCSPRSGDLSVYWYQQSLDQGLQFLIQYYNGEERAKGNILERFSAQQFPDLHSELNLSSLELGDSALYFCASSPTGGARNEQFFGPGTRLTVL.

The chain carries TRBV2 and TRBJ2-3; the D is unclear. The V gene's germline CDR1 is SNHLY and CDR2 FYNNEI. The CDR3 covers 10 residues. V gave up 6 bases and J gave up 5 bases, with 3 bases separating them. DNA for the CDR3: TGTGCCAGCAGGTTAGATACGCAGTATTTT. This gives the protein CASRLDTQYF.

This chain joins TRBV6-6 and TRBJ1-1; D gene uncertain. This CDR3 is built from 13 residues. V lost 6 bases and J lost 3, with 11 bases in between. CDR1 and CDR2 from the germline V gene are MNHNY and SVGAGI (reference sequence). The CDR3 loop is CASSGTRYTEAFF. CDR3 DNA sequence: TGTGCCAGCAGCGGTACCAGGTACACTGAAGCTTTCTTT.

The rearrangement joins TRBV28 to TRBJ1-1, with TRBD1 as a possible D gene (6 bases). CDR1 and CDR2 (germline): MDHEN, SYDVKM. CDR3 length: 12 residues. V was pared by 8 bases and J by 8 bases, with 15 bases between. The CDR3 protein is CASWGAGVEAFF. The CDR3 region has the DNA TGTGCCAGCTGGGGGGCAGGGGTGGAAGCTTTCTTT.

V usage is TRBV9 and J usage is TRBJ2-3; D is ambiguous. Trimming shortened V by 2 bases and J by 2 bases, and 6 bases separated the two germline ends. The CDR3 contains 13 residues. Germline assignment: CDR1 SGDLS and CDR2 YYNGEE. The CDR3 coding sequence is TGTGCCAGCAGCGTGCTAAACACAGATACGCAGTATTTT. It codes for CASSVLNTDTQYF.

This clone was seen only once. The chain has TRBV4-1 and TRBJ1-1, with 7 bases aligning to TRBD1. The germline V gene encodes CDR1 MGHRA and CDR2 YSYEKL. The CDR3 is 14 residues long. V trimming: 6 bases; J trimming: 1 base; junction bases outside the gene matches: 5. CDR3 protein: CASSPRGENTEAFF. CDR3 nucleotides: TGCGCCAGCAGTCCCAGGGGGGAGAACACTGAAGCTTTCTTT.

The V gene is TRBV14, the J gene TRBJ2-1; D unclear. Trimming shortened V by 5 bases and J by 1 base, and 18 bases separated the two germline ends. This CDR3 has 17 amino acids. Germline CDR1 is SGHDN and CDR2 is FVKESK. CDR3 in DNA: TGTGCCAGCAGCTCGGAAGCAGCATCTTATTCCTACAATGAGCAGTTCTTC. The encoded protein is CASSSEAASYSYNEQFF.

This clone turned up a few times. This chain joins TRBV28 and TRBJ1-2; D possibly corresponds to TRBD1 (5 bases). Germline CDR1 is MDHEN and CDR2 is SYDVKM. The CDR3 is 12 residues long. Trimming left V 4 bases short and J 6 bases short, with 9 bases between. CDR3 nucleotides: TGTGCCAGCAGTTGGGGGATCCATGGCTACACCTTC. Translating gives CASSWGIHGYTF.

DNA for the CDR3: TGTGCCTGGAGTGTCCCTAATGAAAAACTGTTTTTT. Encoded protein: CAWSVPNEKLFF. The chain employs TRBV30 and TRBJ1-4; D not certain. V was cut by 0 bases and J by 3 bases, with 2 bases left in between. The CDR3 contains 12 residues. Looked up from germline, CDR1 is GTSNPN and CDR2 is SVGIG (reference sequence).

This chain uses TRBV27 with TRBJ2-5; D unresolved. Germline CDR1 is MNHEY and CDR2 is SMNVEV (reference sequence). The CDR3 is made up of 15 amino acids. V gave up 5 bases and J gave up 0 bases, with 13 bases separating them. CDR3: CASSTITGNQETQYF. For the CDR3, the DNA is TGTGCCAGCAGTACCATTACTGGAAACCAAGAGACCCAGTACTTC.

This chain uses TRBV29-1 with TRBJ2-1; D call uncertain. CDR1 is SQVTM, CDR2 ANQGSEA, per germline. This CDR3 contains 12 residues. V was pared by 3 bases and J by 5 bases, with 8 bases between. The CDR3 loop reads CSVDQAHNEQFF. The CDR3 DNA is TGCAGCGTTGACCAGGCTCACAATGAGCAGTTCTTC.

V gene TRBV2 combines with J gene TRBJ2-5, with D unclear. The CDR3 sequence is 12 residues long. The ends were cut back, 4 bases at V and 5 bases at J, with 8 bases in the middle. Germline CDR1 SNHLY, CDR2 FYNNEI. CDR3: CASSATGETQYF. CDR3 coding DNA: TGTGCCAGCAGTGCGACGGGCGAGACCCAGTACTTC.

The chain's CDR3 is CASSSRWLAGGNTGELFF. The CDR3 coding sequence is TGTGCCAGCAGCAGTAGGTGGCTAGCGGGGGGGAACACCGGGGAGCTGTTTTTT. The chain employs TRBV9 and TRBJ2-2, with 11 positions matching TRBD2. The trim removed 4 bases at V and 1 base at J, leaving 9 bases unmatched. The CDR3 totals 18 residues. Germline V CDR1 and CDR2: SGDLS, YYNGEE.

The chain links TRBV6-5 to TRBJ1-1; the match to TRBD1 covers 11 bases. The length of the CDR3 is 14 residues. V shed 0 bases and J 9 bases; nucleotides not matched to a gene: 3. CDR1 and CDR2 (germline): MNHEY, SVGAGI. The CDR3 region has the DNA TGTGCCAGCAGTTACTCAGGACAGGGGGCAAAAGCTTTCTTT. It encodes CASSYSGQGAKAFF.

In its sample, this clone was seen once. The chain joins TRBV2 to TRBJ2-3, with D maybe TRBD2 (7 bases). CDR1 and CDR2 from the germline V gene are SNHLY and FYNNEI. This CDR3 is built from 14 residues. V shed 7 bases and J shed 4 bases, with 15 bases lying between them. The DNA of the CDR3 is TGTGCCAGCATTGATGGGGGGGCCTCAGATACGCAGTATTTT. It is translated as CASIDGGASDTQYF.

DNA for the CDR3: TGTGCCAGCAGTTACTGGACGGGAGGCAGCACTGAAGCTTTCTTT. Its translation is CASSYWTGGSTEAFF. The chain couples TRBV6-5 to TRBJ1-1; D gene unclear. The germline V gene encodes CDR1 MNHEY and CDR2 SVGAGI. Trimming left V 1 base short and J 4 bases short, with 13 bases between. The CDR3 totals 15 residues.

This clone was detected only a few times. The rearrangement uses TRBV10-2 and TRBJ1-5; no firm D call. There are 13 residues in the CDR3. Germline lookup yields CDR1 WSHSY and CDR2 SAAADI. V was cut by 7 bases and J by 0 bases, with 7 bases left in between. The chain's CDR3 is CASTSLSNQPQHF. In DNA form, the CDR3 reads TGCGCCAGCACGAGCCTTAGCAATCAGCCCCAGCATTTT.

The chain carries TRBV27 and TRBJ2-3; 7 bases agree with TRBD2. Per the germline V gene, CDR1 is MNHEY and CDR2 is SMNVEV (reference sequence). CDR3 length: 14 residues. With 7 bases clipped from V and 9 bases from J, the junction kept 13 bases outside the gene matches. CDR3 sequence (DNA): TGTGCCAGCATCCGTGGCGGGAGCTCGGAAACGCAGTATTTT. Translation: CASIRGGSSETQYF.